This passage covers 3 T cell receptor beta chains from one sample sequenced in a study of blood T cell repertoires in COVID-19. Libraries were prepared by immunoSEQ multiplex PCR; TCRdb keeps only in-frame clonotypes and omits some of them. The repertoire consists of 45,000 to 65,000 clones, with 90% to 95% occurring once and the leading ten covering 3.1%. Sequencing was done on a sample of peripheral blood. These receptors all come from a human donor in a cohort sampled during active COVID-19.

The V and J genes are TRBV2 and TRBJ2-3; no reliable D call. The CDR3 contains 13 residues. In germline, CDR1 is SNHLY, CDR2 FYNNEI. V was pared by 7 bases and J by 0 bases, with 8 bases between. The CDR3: CASTTVSTDTQYF. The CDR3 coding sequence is TGTGCCAGCACTACAGTTAGCACAGATACGCAGTATTTT.

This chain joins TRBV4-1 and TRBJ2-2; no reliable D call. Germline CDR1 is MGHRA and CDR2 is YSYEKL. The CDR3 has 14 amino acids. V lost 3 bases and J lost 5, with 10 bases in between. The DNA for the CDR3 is TGCGCCAGCAGCCACTCGAGAAGTACCGGGGAGCTGTTTTTT. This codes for CASSHSRSTGELFF.

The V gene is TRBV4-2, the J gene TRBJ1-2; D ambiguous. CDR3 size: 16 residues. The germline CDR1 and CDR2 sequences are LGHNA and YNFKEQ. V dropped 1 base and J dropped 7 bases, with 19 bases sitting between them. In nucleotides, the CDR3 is TGTGCCAGCAGCCAAGGGCCAATACAGCGACTACCTGGCTACACCTTC. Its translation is CASSQGPIQRLPGYTF.